This T cell receptor (beta chain) is from a study of T cells in Graves' hyperthyroidism and ophthalmopathy. Germline V gene lookup returns CDR1 LNHDA and CDR2 SQIVND (reference sequence). This CDR3 spans 13 amino acids. With V trimmed by 9 bases and J by 9 bases, 7 bases remained unmatched. Amplified regions were TCR beta CDR3 sequences from RNA transcripts. The TCR CDR3 was amplified in a first-round RT-PCR using the HTBI primer set. TCRdb analysed the multiplex PCR reads with MiXCR anew, one entry per CDR3 protein. The sample lists around 600,000 distinct CDR3 sequences; approximately 15% were seen once.

J is TRBJ2-1 and V is TRBV19; TRBD2 aligns across 11 bases. The sample comprised blood. This clonotype was sampled from a woman younger than 30 with Graves' ophthalmopathy. The DNA for the CDR3 is TGTGCCAGCCAACCGGGACTAGCGGCTGAGCAGTTCTTC. It yields the protein CASQPGLAAEQFF.